The 17 T cell receptor beta chains given below trace back to one sample, sequenced in a study of CD8+ T cells in alopecia areata. The treatment: oral pan-JAK inhibitor, 5-10 mg twice daily. Extracted RNA was reverse transcribed, and the resulting cDNA served as sequencing template. This table comes from immunoSEQ multiplex PCR, and its TCRdb copy is limited to in-frame clones, with some not included. Here the sample spans fewer than 350,000 clones, roughly 60% being singletons. This material consisted of CD4+ T cells sorted from blood, taken at week 24, from a patient treated with tofacitinib. The receptors here all came from a human donor with alopecia areata.

V is TRBV30 and J is TRBJ1-2; possible D gene TRBD1, 6 bases. The germline CDR1 and CDR2 sequences are GTSNPN and SVGIG (reference sequence). The CDR3 is 12 amino acids. Trimming took 4 bases from V and 7 from J, leaving 13 bases between them. CDR3 loop: CAWTRTDLGYTF. DNA for the CDR3: TGTGCCTGGACCCGGACAGACCTTGGCTACACCTTC.

This sequence joins TRBV2 and TRBJ2-5, with no clear D. Looked up from germline, CDR1 is SNHLY and CDR2 is FYNNEI. V lost 5 bases and J 2 bases, leaving 6 bases between the germline ends. CDR3 length: 12 residues. In DNA, the CDR3 is TGTGCCAGCAGTATGGGGCAAGAGACCCAGTACTTC. It translates to CASSMGQETQYF.

V gene TRBV15 combines with J gene TRBJ1-5; possibly TRBD1 for D (6 bases). Germline V gene sequence: CDR1 LNHNV, CDR2 YYDKDF (reference sequence). CDR3 size: 14 residues. V lost 1 base and J lost 7, with 11 bases in between. CDR3 nucleotides: TGTGCCACCAGCAGAGGGGGGGCGGTCCAGCCCCAGCATTTT. It specifies CATSRGGAVQPQHF.

This clone was found many times. The chain is built from TRBV28 and TRBJ1-4; TRBD1 is a possible D gene (5 bases). V shed 0 bases and J shed 8 bases, with 13 bases lying between them. The CDR3 covers 15 residues. Germline-derived CDR1 and CDR2 are MDHEN and SYDVKM. This CDR3 reads CASSLWAGQREKLFF. Here the CDR3 DNA reads TGTGCCAGCAGTTTATGGGCAGGGCAGAGGGAAAAACTGTTTTTT.

This clone was recorded a few times. This chain connects TRBV30 to TRBJ1-3; D ambiguous. Germline V gives CDR1 GTSNPN, CDR2 SVGIG (reference sequence). V gave up 5 bases and J gave up 4 bases, with 12 bases separating them. The CDR3 has 13 residues. CDR3 DNA: TGTGCCTGGCAAGGGCTCGGCGGAAACACCATATATTTT. Its translation: CAWQGLGGNTIYF.

This sequence joins TRBV29-1 and TRBJ2-1, with D uncertain. Germline CDR1 SQVTM, CDR2 ANQGSEA. The length of the CDR3 is 14 residues. The V end was cut by 3 bases, the J end by 5 bases, with 14 bases between. In DNA, the CDR3 is TGCAGCGTTGAGGTACAGTTAGGAGACAATGAGCAGTTCTTC. The encoded protein is CSVEVQLGDNEQFF.

A word on this clone: This sample also contains other DNA sequences that code for the same CDR3. The rearrangement joins TRBV30 to TRBJ1-1; no definite D call. The germline V gene has CDR1 GTSNPN and CDR2 SVGIG (reference sequence). The CDR3 length is 10 residues. Trimming took off 3 bases at V and 1 base at J, with 0 bases between the two ends. CDR3 loop: CAWRNTEAFF. The CDR3 DNA reads TGTGCCTGGAGGAACACTGAAGCTTTCTTT.

The chain links TRBV4-3 to TRBJ1-2; D not certain. The CDR3 extends over 13 amino acids. Germline V gene sequence: CDR1 LGHNA, CDR2 YSLEER. V was trimmed by 0 bases and J by 4 bases, leaving 6 bases between them. CDR3 sequence: CASSQDRVYGYTF. The DNA for the CDR3 is TGCGCCAGCAGCCAAGATAGGGTCTATGGCTACACCTTC.

The V and J genes are TRBV10-3 and TRBJ1-5; TRBD1 aligns across 9 bases. The V gene end was trimmed by 6 bases and the J gene end by 3 bases; junction bases not matched to a gene: 3. CDR3 size: 14 residues. Germline V gives CDR1 ENHRY, CDR2 SYGVKD. CDR3 nucleotides: TGTGCCATCAGCGGGACAGGGACCAATCAGCCCCAGCATTTT. Translation: CAISGTGTNQPQHF.

The CDR3 region is CATSRDLDAGAYEQYF. CDR3 nucleotides: TGTGCCACCAGCAGAGATCTGGACGCAGGGGCCTACGAGCAGTACTTC. This chain links TRBV15 with TRBJ2-7, with D tentatively TRBD1 (6 bases). Per germline, CDR1 LNHNV and CDR2 YYDKDF (reference sequence). Trimming stripped 0 bases from V and 2 bases from J, with 14 bases between. This CDR3 is built from 16 residues.

The rearrangement links TRBV4-3 to TRBJ2-7; D is possibly TRBD1 (5 bases). This CDR3 is built from 15 residues. Germline V gives CDR1 LGHNA, CDR2 YSLEER. Deletions cut 0 bases from V and 2 bases from J, with 11 bases between. The CDR3 sequence is CASSQDPRQTYEQYF. Written as DNA, the CDR3 is TGCGCCAGCAGCCAAGATCCGCGACAGACCTACGAGCAGTACTTC.

The CDR3 spells CASSPNDGGNTEAFF. DNA for the CDR3: TGTGCCAGCAGCCCCAATGATGGGGGGAACACTGAAGCTTTCTTT. This sequence joins TRBV11-2 and TRBJ1-1; weak D call: TRBD1 (5 bases). This CDR3 region has 15 residues. V dropped 5 bases and J dropped 1 base, with 14 bases sitting between them. The germline CDR1 and CDR2 sequences are SGHAT and FQNNGV.

The chain has TRBV7-2 and TRBJ2-5, with 8 bases lining up with TRBD2. V dropped 4 bases and J dropped 3; count of bases not matched to a gene: 7. This CDR3 region has 15 residues. The V gene's germline CDR1 is SGHTA and CDR2 FQGNSA. The CDR3 DNA follows: TGTGCCAGCAGCTCATCCGGGACTAGAGAAGAGACCCAGTACTTC. It translates to CASSSSGTREETQYF.

The V gene is TRBV28, the J gene TRBJ2-5; D is perhaps TRBD2 (6 bases). The CDR3 runs to 14 residues. Germline CDR1 MDHEN, CDR2 SYDVKM. The germline V and J ends were trimmed by 7 bases and 4 bases, with 16 bases remaining between them. The CDR3 nucleotides are TGTGCCAGCACCCGCTCCGGGGGAGGAGAGACCCAGTACTTC. This translates into CASTRSGGGETQYF.

The chain joins TRBV29-1 to TRBJ1-4, with D perhaps matching TRBD1 (6 bases). The CDR3 is 13 residues long. Germline V gene lookup returns CDR1 SQVTM and CDR2 ANQGSEA. The V gene lost 4 bases and the J gene lost 7 bases, with 13 bases spanning the gap. The CDR3 DNA reads TGCAGCGTTGGGGGGCTCTCAGGTGAAAAACTGTTTTTT. Encoded protein: CSVGGLSGEKLFF.

The chain uses TRBV19 and TRBJ2-3; 8 nucleotides agree with TRBD2. CDR3 length: 16 residues. Germline assignment: CDR1 LNHDA and CDR2 SQIVND (reference sequence). The trim removed 0 bases at V and 5 bases at J, leaving 7 bases unmatched. DNA for the CDR3: TGTGCCAGTAGTATAGAGTATCAGCGGGGGATAGATACGCAGTATTTT. Protein: CASSIEYQRGIDTQYF.

This clone was found a few times. The chain carries TRBV2 and TRBJ1-5, with TRBD1 matching over 11 bases. The CDR3 spans 15 residues. Germline CDR1 is SNHLY and CDR2 is FYNNEI. The V segment lost 7 bases and the J segment 5 bases; nucleotides outside the gene matches: 7. DNA of the CDR3: TGTGCCAGCACCGTAGGACAGGGGGCTCATCAGCCCCAGCATTTT. This gives the protein CASTVGQGAHQPQHF.